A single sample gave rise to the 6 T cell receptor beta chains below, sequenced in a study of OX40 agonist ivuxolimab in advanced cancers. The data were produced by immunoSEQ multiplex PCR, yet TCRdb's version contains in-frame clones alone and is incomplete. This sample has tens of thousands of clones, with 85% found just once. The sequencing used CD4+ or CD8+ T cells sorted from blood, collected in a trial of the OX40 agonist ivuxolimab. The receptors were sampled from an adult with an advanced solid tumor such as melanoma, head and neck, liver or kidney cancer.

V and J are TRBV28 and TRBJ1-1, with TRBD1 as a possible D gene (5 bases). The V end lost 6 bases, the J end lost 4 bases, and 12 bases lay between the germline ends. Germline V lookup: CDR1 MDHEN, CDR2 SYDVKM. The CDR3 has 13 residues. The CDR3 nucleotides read TGTGCCAGCAGCCCGGGGGTTTCCACTGAAGCTTTCTTT. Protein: CASSPGVSTEAFF.

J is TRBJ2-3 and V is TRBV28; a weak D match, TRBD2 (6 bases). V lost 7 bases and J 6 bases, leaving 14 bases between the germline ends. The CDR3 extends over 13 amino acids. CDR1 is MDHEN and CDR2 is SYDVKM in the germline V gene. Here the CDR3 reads CASKEGYRDTQYF. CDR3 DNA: TGTGCCAGCAAGGAGGGTTACCGGGATACGCAGTATTTT.

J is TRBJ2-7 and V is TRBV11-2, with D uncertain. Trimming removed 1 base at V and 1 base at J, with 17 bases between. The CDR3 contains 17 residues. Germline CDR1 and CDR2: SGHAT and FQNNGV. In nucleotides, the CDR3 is TGTGCCAGCAGCTTAGGGAGTATCCCGGTAGGGTCCTACGAGCAGTACTTC. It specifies CASSLGSIPVGSYEQYF. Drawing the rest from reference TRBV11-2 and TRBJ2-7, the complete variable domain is EAGVAQSPRYKIIEKRQSVAFWCNPISGHATLYWYQQILGQGPKLLIQFQNNGVVDDSQLPKDRFSAERLKGVDSTLKIQPAKLEDSAVYLCASSLGSIPVGSYEQYFGPGTRLTVT.

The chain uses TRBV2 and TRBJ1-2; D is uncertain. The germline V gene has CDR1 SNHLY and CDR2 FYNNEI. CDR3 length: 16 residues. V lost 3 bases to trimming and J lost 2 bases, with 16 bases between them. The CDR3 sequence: CASSDLGLQLNYGYTF. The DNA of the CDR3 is TGTGCCAGCAGTGATTTAGGTTTGCAGCTGAACTATGGCTACACCTTC.

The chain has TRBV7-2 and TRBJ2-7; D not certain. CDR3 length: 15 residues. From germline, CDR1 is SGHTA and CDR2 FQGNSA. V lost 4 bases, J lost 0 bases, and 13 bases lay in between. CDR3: CASSSVFGRSYEQYF. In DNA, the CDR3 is TGTGCCAGCAGCTCCGTGTTTGGGCGCTCCTACGAGCAGTACTTC.

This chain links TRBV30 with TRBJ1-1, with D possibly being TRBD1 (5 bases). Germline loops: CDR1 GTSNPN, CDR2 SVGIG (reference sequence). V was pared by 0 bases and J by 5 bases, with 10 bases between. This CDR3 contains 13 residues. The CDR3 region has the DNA TGTGCCTGGAGTGTACGGTCAGGGACTGAAGCTTTCTTT. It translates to CAWSVRSGTEAFF.